These 2 T cell receptor beta chains were all obtained from the same sample, sequenced in a study of cytomegalovirus exposure and HLA in healthy donors. The PCR employed 60 Vbeta primers together with 13 Jbeta primers. Using immunoSEQ multiplex PCR, the repertoire was profiled, and TCRdb retains in-frame clones only, with some absent. The sample yields over 200,000 clones, around 73% seen once. Sequencing was performed on PBMCs. Receptors were obtained from a male donor in good health and CMV-seronegative.

The rearrangement uses TRBV10-3 and TRBJ1-2, with 7 nucleotides matching TRBD1. V lost 6 bases and J lost 3; bases outside the gene matches: 7. Germline V gene lookup returns CDR1 ENHRY and CDR2 SYGVKD. This CDR3 contains 14 residues. The CDR3 loop reads CAIRGGTGDYGYTF. The CDR3 bases are TGTGCCATCAGGGGGGGAACAGGGGACTATGGCTACACCTTC.

The rearrangement joins TRBV11-2 to TRBJ1-4, with 7 bases fitting TRBD1. J gave up 7 bases and V 5 bases, and 7 bases lay outside the gene matches. CDR3 length equals 14 residues. The V gene's germline CDR1 is SGHAT and CDR2 FQNNGV. The CDR3 loop is CASSLDRVGEKLFF. DNA for the CDR3: TGTGCCAGCAGCCTTGACAGGGTCGGTGAAAAACTGTTTTTT.